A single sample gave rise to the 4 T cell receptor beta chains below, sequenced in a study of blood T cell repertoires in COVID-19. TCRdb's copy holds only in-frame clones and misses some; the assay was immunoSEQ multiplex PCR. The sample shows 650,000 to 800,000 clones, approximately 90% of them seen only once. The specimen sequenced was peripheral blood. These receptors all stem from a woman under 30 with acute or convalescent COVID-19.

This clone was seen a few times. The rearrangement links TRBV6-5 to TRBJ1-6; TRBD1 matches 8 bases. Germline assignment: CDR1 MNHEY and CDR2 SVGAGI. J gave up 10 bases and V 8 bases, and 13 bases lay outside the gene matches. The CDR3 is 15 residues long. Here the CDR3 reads CASRGAGQGISPLHF. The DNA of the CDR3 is TGTGCCAGCCGCGGCGCCGGACAGGGAATCTCACCCCTCCACTTT.

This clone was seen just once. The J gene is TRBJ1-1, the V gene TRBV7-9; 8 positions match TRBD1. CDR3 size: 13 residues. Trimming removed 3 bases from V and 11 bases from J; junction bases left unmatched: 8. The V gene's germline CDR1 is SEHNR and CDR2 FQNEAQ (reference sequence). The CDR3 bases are TGTGCCAGCAGCTTCGACAGGGGAGGGGAGGCTTTCTTT. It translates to CASSFDRGGEAFF.

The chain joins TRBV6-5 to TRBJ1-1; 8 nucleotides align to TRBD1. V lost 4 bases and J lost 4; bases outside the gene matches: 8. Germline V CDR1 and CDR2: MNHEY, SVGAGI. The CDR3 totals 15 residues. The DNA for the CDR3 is TGTGCCAGCAGTTGGAAACCAGGGGGCATCACTGAAGCTTTCTTT. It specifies CASSWKPGGITEAFF.

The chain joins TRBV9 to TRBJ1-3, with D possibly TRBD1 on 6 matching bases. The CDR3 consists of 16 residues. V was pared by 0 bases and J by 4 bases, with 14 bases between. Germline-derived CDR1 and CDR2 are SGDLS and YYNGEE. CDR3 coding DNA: TGTGCCAGCAGCGTAGGTGGGGGGGCAACAGGAAACACCATATATTTT. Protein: CASSVGGGATGNTIYF.